This TCR beta chain originates from a study of patients and donors after allogeneic stem cell transplantation. There are 12 residues in the CDR3. Trimming removed 7 bases from V and 3 bases from J, with 12 bases in between. The germline V gene encodes CDR1 DFQATT and CDR2 SNEGSKA (reference sequence). One entry per CDR3 protein, called by TCRdb with MiXCR from the RT-PCR reads. This sample has about 960,000 distinct CDR3 sequences, with more than 15% found just once. The sequencing input was blood, either unsorted or a sorted T cell fraction (not recorded which). The J gene is TRBJ1-2, the V gene TRBV20-1, with a possible D match to TRBD1 (5 bases). The TCR originated in a human donor who was either an allogeneic HSCT recipient or a stem cell or donor lymphocyte infusion donor (not recorded which). It is not recorded whose cells these are; they may come from a transplant donor. The CDR3 spells CSGTGGDYGYTF. The CDR3 DNA reads as TGCAGTGGCACGGGGGGAGACTATGGCTACACCTTC.